A single sample is the source of the 21 T cell receptor beta chains below, sequenced in a study of cytomegalovirus exposure and HLA in healthy donors. PCR used 60 Vbeta primers and 13 Jbeta primers. TCRdb's table, derived via immunoSEQ multiplex PCR, lists solely in-frame clones and lacks some. The table has about 150,000 clones, 70% to 85% seen once. What was sequenced was PBMCs. The receptors come from a male donor in good health and CMV-seronegative.

The J gene is TRBJ1-5, the V gene TRBV6-1, with 7 bases matching TRBD1. This CDR3 is 15 amino acids long. CDR1 MNHNS and CDR2 SASEGT come from the germline V gene. Trimming removed 6 bases from V and 5 bases from J; junction bases left unmatched: 10. CDR3 coding DNA: TGTGCCAGCAGGGGACAGTCGACCCGGCATCAGCCCCAGCATTTT. It encodes CASRGQSTRHQPQHF.

The J gene is TRBJ2-5, the V gene TRBV27; 14 bases are a match to TRBD2. V lost 5 bases and J lost 1; bases outside the gene matches: 6. The germline CDR1 and CDR2 sequences are MNHEY and SMNVEV (reference sequence). The CDR3 sequence is 17 residues long. CDR3 coding DNA: TGTGCCAGCAGTAGACTAGCGGGAGGGTGGCGCCAAGAGACCCAGTACTTC. Translation: CASSRLAGGWRQETQYF.

The V gene is TRBV9, the J gene TRBJ2-7; tentatively, D is TRBD1 (5 bases). This CDR3 has 12 amino acids. Between the trimmed V and J ends, which lost 4 bases and 3 bases, there was a span of 8 bases. Germline-derived CDR1 and CDR2 are SGDLS and YYNGEE. The CDR3 bases are TGTGCCAGCAGCCCTGACAGCTACGAGCAGTACTTC. It encodes CASSPDSYEQYF.

The chain recombines TRBV29-1 with TRBJ1-1; D is perhaps TRBD1 (6 bases). V shed 5 bases and J shed 0 bases, with 16 bases lying between them. The germline V gene encodes CDR1 SQVTM and CDR2 ANQGSEA. The CDR3 loop spans 15 amino acids. The CDR3 coding sequence is TGCAGCGTTCTCCCATCGGGGACAATGAACACTGAAGCTTTCTTT. This translates into CSVLPSGTMNTEAFF.

V gene TRBV15 combines with J gene TRBJ2-5; TRBD1 aligns across 7 bases. CDR1 is LNHNV and CDR2 is YYDKDF in the germline V gene (reference sequence). CDR3 size: 15 residues. J gave up 2 bases and V 1 base, and 4 bases lay outside the gene matches. CDR3 DNA sequence: TGTGCCACCAGCAGAGTACAGGGGTATCAAGAGACCCAGTACTTC. This encodes CATSRVQGYQETQYF.

The gene calls are TRBV27 and TRBJ1-1; 10 nucleotides line up with TRBD1. The length of the CDR3 is 13 residues. Trimming took 5 bases from V and 12 from J; bases not matched to a gene: 9. In germline, CDR1 is MNHEY, CDR2 SMNVEV (reference sequence). CDR3 in DNA: TGTGCCAGCAGTGTTGCGGGGGACAGGGGAACTTTCTTT. It encodes CASSVAGDRGTFF.

The rearrangement uses TRBV9 and TRBJ1-1; 7 positions match TRBD1. Germline CDR1 reads SGDLS; CDR2 reads YYNGEE. The trim removed 3 bases at V and 2 bases at J, leaving 7 bases unmatched. CDR3 length: 15 residues. The CDR3 bases are TGTGCCAGCAGCGACTCCGGGACAGACAACACTGAAGCTTTCTTT. This translates into CASSDSGTDNTEAFF.

This chain links TRBV7-6 with TRBJ2-1, with 8 bases that match TRBD1. CDR1 is SGHVS and CDR2 is FNYEAQ in the germline V gene. The CDR3 sequence is 17 residues long. Trimming took 4 bases from V and 5 from J; bases not matched to a gene: 13. The CDR3 loop reads CASSSLVAGGAHNEQFF. CDR3 nucleotides: TGTGCCAGCAGCTCCCTCGTGGCAGGGGGCGCCCACAATGAGCAGTTCTTC. Combining the CDR3 with reference TRBV7-6 and TRBJ2-1 gives the whole variable domain GAGVSQSPRYKVTKRGQDVALRCDPISGHVSLYWYRQALGQGPEFLTYFNYEAQQDKSGLPNDRFSAERPEGSISTLTIQRTEQRDSAMYRCASSSLVAGGAHNEQFFGPGTRLTVL.

The genes are TRBV18 and TRBJ1-2, with unresolved D. CDR1 KGHSH and CDR2 LQKENI come from the germline V gene. The CDR3 extends over 14 amino acids. Deletions cut 1 base from V and 6 bases from J, with 12 bases between. The DNA for the CDR3 is TGTGCCAGCTCACCACGGGCAGGTGGAAATGGCTACACCTTC. It encodes CASSPRAGGNGYTF.

This clone came up once. This chain connects TRBV7-9 to TRBJ1-2, with D possibly TRBD1 on 6 matching bases. This CDR3 region has 18 residues. Germline V gives CDR1 SEHNR, CDR2 FQNEAQ (reference sequence). The ends were cut back, 5 bases at V and 2 bases at J, with 24 bases in the middle. The CDR3 coding sequence is TGTGCCAGCAGCGCCTTACAGGGAATTAAAAACCCAAACTATGGCTACACCTTC. It encodes CASSALQGIKNPNYGYTF.

This clone was found once. This rearrangement joins TRBV9 to TRBJ1-2; D is undetermined. Deletions cut 0 bases from V and 6 bases from J, with 9 bases between. Germline-derived CDR1 and CDR2 are SGDLS and YYNGEE. CDR3 length equals 13 residues. The CDR3 nucleotides read TGTGCCAGCAGCGTAGCGGTTTCGGATGGCTACACCTTC. Amino acids: CASSVAVSDGYTF.

The chain employs TRBV19 and TRBJ2-2, with TRBD1 identical over 8 bases. The CDR3 is made up of 14 amino acids. The J segment lost 2 bases and the V segment lost 9 bases, leaving 5 bases of the junction unmatched. From germline, CDR1 is LNHDA and CDR2 SQIVND (reference sequence). The CDR3 sequence is CASWTGFNTGELFF. The CDR3 bases are TGTGCCAGCTGGACAGGGTTTAACACCGGGGAGCTGTTTTTT.

This clone was counted a single time. This rearrangement joins TRBV10-3 to TRBJ2-7, with D perhaps TRBD1 (6 bases). CDR1 ENHRY and CDR2 SYGVKD come from the germline V gene. The CDR3 extends over 15 amino acids. The ends were cut back, 3 bases at V and 2 bases at J, with 14 bases in the middle. The CDR3 reads CAISEPPQGPYEQYF. For the CDR3, the DNA is TGTGCCATCAGTGAACCGCCGCAGGGGCCCTACGAGCAGTACTTC.

The gene calls are TRBV27 and TRBJ1-5; D not certain. In germline, CDR1 is MNHEY, CDR2 SMNVEV (reference sequence). V dropped 6 bases and J dropped 9 bases, with 18 bases sitting between them. This CDR3 spans 14 amino acids. CDR3 nucleotides: TGTGCCAGCAGCGGAGGCAGTCAAGGAATGCCCCAGCATTTT. Protein sequence: CASSGGSQGMPQHF.

This clone was observed a single time. The rearrangement links TRBV11-3 to TRBJ2-1; 8 bases align to TRBD2. Looked up from germline, CDR1 is SGHNT and CDR2 is YENEEA. J lost 4 bases, V lost 5 bases, and 1 base had no gene match. The CDR3 covers 13 residues. Written as DNA, the CDR3 is TGTGCCAGCAGCCGGGGGGGGTACAATGAGCAGTTCTTC. Translated, it gives CASSRGGYNEQFF.

This clone was observed a few times. The chain carries TRBV2 and TRBJ2-5; weak D call: TRBD1 (5 bases). V lost 5 bases to trimming and J lost 5 bases, with 15 bases between them. CDR1 SNHLY and CDR2 FYNNEI come from the germline V gene. The CDR3 is made up of 14 amino acids. CDR3 region: CASSKGNRIETQYF. In DNA form, the CDR3 reads TGTGCCAGCAGTAAGGGGAATCGGATCGAGACCCAGTACTTC.

The rearrangement uses TRBV7-9 and TRBJ2-5; 9 bases match TRBD1. The DNA end lines up better with TRBJ2-7; the J call may be wrong. The CDR3 runs to 15 residues. Germline CDR1 and CDR2: SEHNR and FQNEAQ (reference sequence). Here the CDR3 reads CASSSVGQGINEQYF. CDR3 sequence (DNA): TGTGCCAGCAGCTCCGTCGGACAGGGGATCAACGAGCAGTACTTC.

The rearrangement uses TRBV19 and TRBJ2-5; 11 bases are a match to TRBD2. Germline CDR1 and CDR2: LNHDA and SQIVND (reference sequence). V dropped 5 bases and J dropped 5; count of bases not matched to a gene: 13. This CDR3 spans 17 amino acids. Here the CDR3 DNA reads TGTGCCAGTAGTTCTCATAGCGGGAGGGCCGGGTACGAGACCCAGTACTTC. Protein product: CASSSHSGRAGYETQYF. The full variable domain, with the rest looked up from reference TRBV19 and TRBJ2-5, is DGGITQSPKYLFRKEGQNVTLSCEQNLNHDAMYWYRQDPGQGLRLIYYSQIVNDFQKGDIAEGYSVSREKKESFPLTVTSAQKNPTAFYLCASSSHSGRAGYETQYFGPGTRLLVL.

J is TRBJ1-4 and V is TRBV19; 9 bases align to TRBD1. V lost 1 base and J lost 12; bases outside the gene matches: 12. Per germline, CDR1 LNHDA and CDR2 SQIVND (reference sequence). The CDR3 extends over 16 amino acids. The DNA of the CDR3 is TGTGCCAGTAGTATAGGGCAGGGGACAGGGAGGACCCAACTGTTTTTT. Translating it yields CASSIGQGTGRTQLFF.

This chain uses TRBV28 with TRBJ2-2; 10 bases map to TRBD2. V trimming: 3 bases; J trimming: 5 bases; junction bases outside the gene matches: 9. The V gene's germline CDR1 is MDHEN and CDR2 SYDVKM. CDR3 size: 17 residues. In nucleotides, the CDR3 is TGTGCCAGCAGTTTGTCCCTAGCGGGAGAAAGGACCGGGGAGCTGTTTTTT. Its protein product is CASSLSLAGERTGELFF.

This chain links TRBV5-8 with TRBJ2-1; 13 bases map to TRBD2. The CDR3 length is 15 residues. V was clipped by 5 bases and J by 7 bases; unmatched bases: 6. Germline V gene data show CDR1 as SGHTS and CDR2 as YDEGEE. The CDR3 sequence: CASSWTSGRGNEQFF. In DNA form, the CDR3 reads TGTGCCAGCAGTTGGACTAGCGGGAGAGGGAATGAGCAGTTCTTC.